This T cell receptor (beta chain) stems from a study of technical replicates of blood from several donors. Clones were sequenced by immunoSEQ multiplex PCR, and TCRdb holds only the in-frame ones, with some missing. The repertoire holds about 88,000 clones, with 94% as singletons. V was trimmed by 6 bases and J by 9 bases, leaving 24 bases between them. CDR3 length equals 16 residues. Looked up from germline, CDR1 is SEHNR and CDR2 is FQNEAQ (reference sequence). This receptor was taken from a human donor in good health. The sample comprised T cells isolated from PBMCs. V gene TRBV7-9 combines with J gene TRBJ2-1, with D perhaps TRBD2 (6 bases). DNA for the CDR3: TGTGCCAGCAGTCAAATCAGGAGCCGGGCGCGGGGTGAGCAGTTCTTC. Translated, it gives CASSQIRSRARGEQFF.